The next 13 T cell receptor beta chains were all read from a single sample in a study of T-cell reconstitution after alpha-beta-depleted transplantation in children. Preparing the TCRbeta library involved the use of unique molecular identifiers. TCRdb re-called the PCR reads with MiXCR, one entry per CDR3 protein. This sample has hundreds of thousands of distinct CDR3 sequences, with 10% found just once. The sequenced sample was PBMCs from the stem cell graft donor, obtained from the stem cell graft. The source of these receptors is a human donor who donated a stem cell graft to a child with acute myeloid leukemia.

Many counts were recorded for this clonotype. The chain employs TRBV7-9 and TRBJ1-1, with D tentatively TRBD1 (5 bases). With 3 bases removed from V and 4 bases from J, the gap between germline ends came to 9 bases. Germline lookup yields CDR1 SEHNR and CDR2 FQNEAQ (reference sequence). The CDR3 is 13 amino acids. CDR3 nucleotides: TGTGCCAGCAGCTTTGCGGGGGGCACTGAAGCTTTCTTT. Its protein is CASSFAGGTEAFF. The full variable domain, with the rest looked up from reference TRBV7-9 and TRBJ1-1, is DTGVSQNPRHKITKRGQNVTFRCDPISEHNRLYWYRQTLGQGPEFLTYFQNEAQLEKSRLLSDRFSAERPKGSFSTLEIQRTEQGDSAMYLCASSFAGGTEAFFGQGTRLTVV.

This clonotype was counted between two and nine times. The V gene is TRBV20-1, the J gene TRBJ2-2; D may be TRBD1 or TRBD2 (5 bases each). Deletions cut 1 base from V and 1 base from J, with 13 bases between. The CDR3 has 16 residues. CDR1 is DFQATT, CDR2 SNEGSKA, per germline (reference sequence). The CDR3 DNA reads as TGCAGTGCTAGAGGAATCCGGGACCAGAACACCGGGGAGCTGTTTTTT. Translation: CSARGIRDQNTGELFF.

A few counts support this clonotype. The chain employs TRBV28 and TRBJ2-1; D is possibly TRBD2 (5 bases). The CDR3 covers 15 residues. V lost 2 bases and J 0 bases, leaving 8 bases between the germline ends. The germline V gene encodes CDR1 MDHEN and CDR2 SYDVKM. The CDR3 nucleotides are TGTGCCAGCAGTTTAGGGCGGGCCTCCTACAATGAGCAGTTCTTC. It codes for CASSLGRASYNEQFF.

The genes are TRBV2 and TRBJ2-1, with 9 bases fitting TRBD1. This CDR3 is built from 15 residues. Germline CDR1 SNHLY, CDR2 FYNNEI. The junction had 10 bases not matched to a gene; V was cut back by 4 bases and J by 9 bases. This CDR3 reads CASSATGQGIGEQFF. CDR3 coding DNA: TGTGCCAGCAGTGCTACGGGACAGGGTATCGGTGAGCAGTTCTTC.

The chain carries TRBV19 and TRBJ2-1; no reliable D call. The germline V gene has CDR1 LNHDA and CDR2 SQIVND (reference sequence). The CDR3 runs to 11 residues. V was pared by 10 bases and J by 5 bases, with 9 bases between. The CDR3 loop reads CATDGDNEQFF. DNA for the CDR3: TGTGCCACGGATGGGGACAATGAGCAGTTCTTC.

This clonotype has more than one count but fewer than ten. The rearrangement uses TRBV9 and TRBJ1-2; 8 nucleotides match TRBD1. Trimming removed 1 base from V and 6 bases from J; junction bases left unmatched: 20. This CDR3 region has 19 residues. Germline CDR1 reads SGDLS; CDR2 reads YYNGEE. The CDR3 region is CASSVPRTPTGQEVHGYTF. Here the CDR3 DNA reads TGTGCCAGCAGCGTACCTCGTACTCCTACGGGACAGGAGGTTCATGGCTACACCTTC. The variable domain in full, completed from reference TRBV9 and TRBJ1-2, reads DSGVTQTPKHLITATGQRVTLRCSPRSGDLSVYWYQQSLDQGLQFLIQYYNGEERAKGNILERFSAQQFPDLHSELNLSSLELGDSALYFCASSVPRTPTGQEVHGYTFGSGTRLTVV.

V and J are TRBV5-1 and TRBJ2-5, with 16 bases identical to TRBD2. The CDR3 consists of 18 residues. From germline, CDR1 is SGHRS and CDR2 YFSETQ. V dropped 4 bases and J dropped 3; count of bases not matched to a gene: 9. The CDR3: CASSKGPGLAGGKETQYF. CDR3 in DNA: TGCGCCAGCAGCAAAGGACCGGGACTAGCGGGAGGGAAAGAGACCCAGTACTTC.

This clonotype was seen ten or more times. The CDR3 sequence is CASSSRLAASYNEQFF. For the CDR3, the DNA is TGTGCCAGCAGTTCCCGACTAGCGGCCTCCTACAATGAGCAGTTCTTC. The rearrangement links TRBV6-2 or TRBV6-3 to TRBJ2-1; TRBD2 matches at 9 bases. The CDR3 is made up of 16 amino acids. Trimming cost V 4 bases and J 0 bases; bases outside gene matches: 4. Germline V CDR1 and CDR2: MNHEY, SVGEGT.

This clonotype turned up a few times. CDR3 nucleotide sequence: TGTGCCAGCAGATACCGGGACACCGACTACAATGAGCAGTTCTTC. Its protein product is CASRYRDTDYNEQFF. This rearrangement joins TRBV12-3 or TRBV12-4 to TRBJ2-1; the D gene is possibly TRBD1 (6 bases). The length of the CDR3 is 15 residues. V lost 6 bases and J 3 bases, leaving 15 bases between the germline ends.

This clonotype came up a few times. The chain couples TRBV30 to TRBJ1-2; the D is unclear. Trimming removed 5 bases from V and 5 bases from J, with 15 bases in between. Germline lookup yields CDR1 GTSNPN and CDR2 SVGIG (reference sequence). This CDR3 contains 13 residues. The CDR3 DNA reads TGTGCCTGGGACGGGAAGGGCATATATGGCTACACCTTC. This translates into CAWDGKGIYGYTF.

This rearrangement joins TRBV20-1 to TRBJ1-1; the D is unclear. Germline CDR1 DFQATT, CDR2 SNEGSKA (reference sequence). The CDR3 length is 11 residues. V was cut by 0 bases and J by 8 bases, with 7 bases left in between. The chain's CDR3 is CSARERAEAFF. In nucleotides, the CDR3 is TGCAGTGCTAGAGAGAGGGCCGAAGCTTTCTTT.

This chain uses TRBV20-1 with TRBJ1-5; TRBD1 aligns across 7 bases. After removal of 5 bases from V and 2 bases from J, the junction contained 3 bases not matched to a gene. The length of the CDR3 is 13 residues. Germline CDR1 reads DFQATT; CDR2 reads SNEGSKA (reference sequence). CDR3 in DNA: TGCAGTGCTGATGGACAGGGCAATCAGCCCCAGCATTTT. Protein sequence: CSADGQGNQPQHF.

This clonotype has a handful of counts. V and J are TRBV20-1 and TRBJ2-7; TRBD2 is a possible D gene (7 bases). V was cut by 5 bases and J by 4 bases, with 21 bases left in between. Per the germline V gene, CDR1 is DFQATT and CDR2 is SNEGSKA (reference sequence). The CDR3 extends over 15 amino acids. CDR3 in DNA: TGCAGTGCTGAGCCGGGGGGCGAGAAGGGATACGAGCAGTACTTC. It codes for CSAEPGGEKGYEQYF.